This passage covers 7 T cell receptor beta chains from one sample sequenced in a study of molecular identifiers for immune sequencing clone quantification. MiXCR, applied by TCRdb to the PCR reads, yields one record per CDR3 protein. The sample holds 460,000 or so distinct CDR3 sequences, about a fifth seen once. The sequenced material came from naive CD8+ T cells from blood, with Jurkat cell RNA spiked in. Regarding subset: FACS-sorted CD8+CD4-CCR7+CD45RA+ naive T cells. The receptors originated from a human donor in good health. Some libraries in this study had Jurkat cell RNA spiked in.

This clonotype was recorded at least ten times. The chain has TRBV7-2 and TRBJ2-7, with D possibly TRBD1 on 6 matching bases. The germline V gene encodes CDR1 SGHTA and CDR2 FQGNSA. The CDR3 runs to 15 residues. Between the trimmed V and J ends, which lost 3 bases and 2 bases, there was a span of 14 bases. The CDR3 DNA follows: TGTGCCAGCAGCTTGTGGGGGCGCCCTACCTACGAGCAGTACTTC. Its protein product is CASSLWGRPTYEQYF.

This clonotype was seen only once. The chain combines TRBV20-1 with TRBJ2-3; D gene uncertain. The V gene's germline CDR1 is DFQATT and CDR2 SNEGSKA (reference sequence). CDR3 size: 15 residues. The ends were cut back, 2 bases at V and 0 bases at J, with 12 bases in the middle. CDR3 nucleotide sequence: TGCAGTGCTAGATCCCTAGTGGAAAGCACAGATACGCAGTATTTT. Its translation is CSARSLVESTDTQYF.

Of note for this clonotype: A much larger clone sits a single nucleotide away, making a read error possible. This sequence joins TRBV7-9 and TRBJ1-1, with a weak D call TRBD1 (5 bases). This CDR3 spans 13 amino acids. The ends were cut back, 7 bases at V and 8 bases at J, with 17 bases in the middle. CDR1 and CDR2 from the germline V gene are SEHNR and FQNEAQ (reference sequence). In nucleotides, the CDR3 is TGTGCCAGCACTAACCCGGGGCGGGCCGAAGCTTTCTTT. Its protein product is CASTNPGRAEAFF.

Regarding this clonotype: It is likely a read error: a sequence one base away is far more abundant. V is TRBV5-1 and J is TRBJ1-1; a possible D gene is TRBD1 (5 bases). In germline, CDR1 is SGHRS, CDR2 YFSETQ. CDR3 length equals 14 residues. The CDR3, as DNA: TGCGCCAGCAGCCCGACAGTTATGAACGCTGAAGCTTTCTTT. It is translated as CASSPTVMNAEAFF.

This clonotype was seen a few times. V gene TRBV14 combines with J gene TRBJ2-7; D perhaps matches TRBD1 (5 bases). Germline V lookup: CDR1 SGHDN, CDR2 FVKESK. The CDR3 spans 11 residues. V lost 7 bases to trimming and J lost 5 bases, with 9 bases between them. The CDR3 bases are TGTGCCAGCAAGCAGGGCCACGAGCAGTACTTC. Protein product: CASKQGHEQYF.

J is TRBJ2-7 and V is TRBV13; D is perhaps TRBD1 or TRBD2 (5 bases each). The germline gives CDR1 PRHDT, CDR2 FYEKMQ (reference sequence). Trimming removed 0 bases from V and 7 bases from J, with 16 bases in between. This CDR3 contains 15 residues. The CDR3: CASSLGLNGAREQYF. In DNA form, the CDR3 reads TGTGCCAGCAGCTTAGGCCTAAACGGGGCGCGGGAGCAGTACTTC.

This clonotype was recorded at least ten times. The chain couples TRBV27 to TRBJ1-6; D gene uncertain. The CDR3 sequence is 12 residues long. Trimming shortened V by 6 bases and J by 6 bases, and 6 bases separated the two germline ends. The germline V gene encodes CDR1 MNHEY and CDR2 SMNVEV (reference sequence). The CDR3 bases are TGTGCCAGCAGGGATCTTAATTCACCCCTCCACTTT. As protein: CASRDLNSPLHF.